Below, one TCR beta chain is given with its context. This specimen comes from a study of T-cell reconstitution after alpha-beta-depleted transplantation in children. Unique molecular identifiers were used in preparing the TCRbeta library. TCRdb re-called the PCR reads through MiXCR, storing one row per CDR3 protein. The data hold about 400,000 distinct CDR3 sequences, with 20% observed a single time. Trimming stripped 3 bases from V and 4 bases from J, with 13 bases between. Germline CDR1 reads SEHNR; CDR2 reads FQNEAQ (reference sequence). The CDR3 extends over 16 amino acids. The chain couples TRBV7-9 to TRBJ2-6; D possibly corresponds to TRBD1 (6 bases). This sample comprised PBMCs from the stem cell graft donor, obtained from the stem cell graft. The TCR comes from a human donor who donated a stem cell graft to a child with acute myeloid leukemia. This CDR3 is CASSLTGTRGANVLTF. The DNA of the CDR3 is TGTGCCAGCAGCTTGACAGGAACGAGGGGGGCCAACGTCCTGACTTTC.